These T cell receptor beta chains were read from a single sample in a study of spatial heterogeneity in lung cancer. TCRdb independently ran MiXCR on the 5' RACE reads; one entry per CDR3 protein. The sample shows roughly 91,000 distinct CDR3 sequences, more than 15% of them seen only once. Sequenced material: PBMCs, taken at surgery. Receptors originate from a male donor with early-stage non-small cell lung cancer. Each CDR3 is given with its conserved first and last residue. D genes are given only for firm matches. The size field is filled for only some rows; it gives once, few, many or a size class.

D gene	V gene	clone size	J gene	CDR3 DNA	CDR3 protein
TRBD2	TRBV3-1	-	TRBJ2-3	TGTGCCAGCAGCCAAGATGGGCGGGCGGGAGCCGTTGATACGCAGTATTTT	CASSQDGRAGAVDTQYF
TRBD2	TRBV5-1	few	TRBJ2-5	TGCGCCAGCAGCTTCCAAGGGGGGTCCGGGACTAGCGGGAGGCTTCAGACCCAGTACTTC	CASSFQGGSGTSGRLQTQYF
-	TRBV6-2/TRBV6-3	few	TRBJ2-6	TGTGCCAGCACCTACTCTGGGGCCAACGTCCTGACTTTC	CASTYSGANVLTF
-	TRBV7-2	few	TRBJ1-6	TGTGCCAGCAGCTTAATAGGCGGGGGTACTTCACCCCTCCACTTT	CASSLIGGGTSPLHF
-	TRBV5-4	few	TRBJ2-7	TGTGCCAGCAGGGGCGGTTCCTCCTACGAGCAGTACTTC	CASRGGSSYEQYF
-	TRBV2	-	TRBJ2-2	TGTGCCAGCAGTGAGCAGGCGGCCGGGGAGCTGTTTTTT	CASSEQAAGELFF
-	TRBV3-1	-	TRBJ2-5	TGTGCCAGCAGCCAACGGGGTTTGGGACAAGAGACCCAGTACTTC	CASSQRGLGQETQYF
TRBD2	TRBV20-1	-	TRBJ2-1	TGCAGTGCTAGGGGGACTACCTACAATGAGCAGTTCTTC	CSARGTTYNEQFF
-	TRBV19	-	TRBJ1-5	TGTGCCAGTATGGGAGGGGCCTTTAATCAGCCCCAGCATTTT	CASMGGAFNQPQHF
-	TRBV7-6	-	TRBJ1-6	TGTGCCAGCAGCTCCACAAATAATTCACCCCTCCACTTT	CASSSTNNSPLHF